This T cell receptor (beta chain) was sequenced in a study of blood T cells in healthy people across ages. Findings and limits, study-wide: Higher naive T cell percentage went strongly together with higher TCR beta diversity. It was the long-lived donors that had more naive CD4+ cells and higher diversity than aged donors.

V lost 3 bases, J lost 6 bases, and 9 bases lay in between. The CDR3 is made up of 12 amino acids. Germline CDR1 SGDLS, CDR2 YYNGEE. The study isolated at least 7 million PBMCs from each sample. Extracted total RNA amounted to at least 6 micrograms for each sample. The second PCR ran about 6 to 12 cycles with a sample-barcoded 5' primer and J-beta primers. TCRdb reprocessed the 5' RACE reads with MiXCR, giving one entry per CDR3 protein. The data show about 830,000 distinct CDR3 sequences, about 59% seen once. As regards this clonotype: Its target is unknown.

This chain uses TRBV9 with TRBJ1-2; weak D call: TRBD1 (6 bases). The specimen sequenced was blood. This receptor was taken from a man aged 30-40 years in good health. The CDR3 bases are TGTGCCAGCAGCGAGTGGGGGCATGGCTACACCTTC. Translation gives CASSEWGHGYTF.